The T cell receptor (beta chain) described here comes from a study of blood T cell repertoires in COVID-19. Turning to the study itself: Acute and convalescent COVID-19 samples came from the United States, Italy and Spain. The cDNA or gDNA used as material had been derived from T cells, B-cell-depleted T cells, or PBMCs.

Method: immunoSEQ multiplex PCR; TCRdb's copy keeps in-frame clones and lacks some. This sample has over 400,000 clones, with 86% found just once. Sequenced input: peripheral blood. This sequence was found in a woman aged 25 to 39 with active or convalescent COVID-19.

The CDR3 reads CASSLVRGDTGELFF. The CDR3 nucleotides read TGTGCCAGCAGCTTAGTCCGGGGAGACACCGGGGAGCTGTTTTTT. The gene calls are TRBV7-9 and TRBJ2-2, with D perhaps TRBD2 (5 bases). The V gene's germline CDR1 is SEHNR and CDR2 FQNEAQ (reference sequence). Trimming removed 1 base at V and 3 bases at J, with 9 bases between. The CDR3 length is 15 residues. Using reference TRBV7-9 and TRBJ2-2 for the parts outside the CDR3, the full variable domain is DTGVSQNPRHKITKRGQNVTFRCDPISEHNRLYWYRQTLGQGPEFLTYFQNEAQLEKSRLLSDRFSAERPKGSFSTLEIQRTEQGDSAMYLCASSLVRGDTGELFFGEGSRLTVL.